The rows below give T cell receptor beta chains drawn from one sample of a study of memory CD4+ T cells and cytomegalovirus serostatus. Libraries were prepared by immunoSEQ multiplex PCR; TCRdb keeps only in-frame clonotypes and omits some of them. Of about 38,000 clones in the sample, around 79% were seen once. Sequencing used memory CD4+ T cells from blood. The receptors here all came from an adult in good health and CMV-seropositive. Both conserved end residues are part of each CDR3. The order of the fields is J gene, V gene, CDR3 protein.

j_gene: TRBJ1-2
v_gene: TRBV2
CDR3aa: CASSYGAVNYGYTF

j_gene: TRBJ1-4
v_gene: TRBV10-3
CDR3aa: CAIRDEREKLFF

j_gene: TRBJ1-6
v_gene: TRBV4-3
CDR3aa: CASSLEDRGRNSPLHF

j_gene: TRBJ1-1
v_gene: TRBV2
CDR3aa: CASSKRNEAFF

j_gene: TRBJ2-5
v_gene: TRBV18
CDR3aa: CASSPGTGDGETQYF

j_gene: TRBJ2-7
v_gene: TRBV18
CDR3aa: CASSPTTRNSYEQYF

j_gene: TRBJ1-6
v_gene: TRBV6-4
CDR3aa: CASSEASNSPLHF

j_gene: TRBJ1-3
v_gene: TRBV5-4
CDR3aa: CASSAWTGMRGNTIYF

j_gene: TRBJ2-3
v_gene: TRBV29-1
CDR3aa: CSVLPGQGTDTQYF

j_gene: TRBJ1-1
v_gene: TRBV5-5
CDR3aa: CASSLWTQNTEAFF

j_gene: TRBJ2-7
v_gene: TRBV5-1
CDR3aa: CASSLAAGGDSYEQYF

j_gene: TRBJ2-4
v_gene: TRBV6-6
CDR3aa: CASSLGQGDYIQYF

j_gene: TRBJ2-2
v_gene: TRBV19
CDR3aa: CASNTAGSGRAGELFF

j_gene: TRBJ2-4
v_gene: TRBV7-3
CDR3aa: CASSPGSGQNIQYF

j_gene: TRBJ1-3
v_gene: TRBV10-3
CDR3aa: CAISELKTGSGNTIYF

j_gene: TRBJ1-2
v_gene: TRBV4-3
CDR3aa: CASSQEGRVHGYTF

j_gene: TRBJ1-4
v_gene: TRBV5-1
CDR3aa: CASRGGQGATNEKLFF

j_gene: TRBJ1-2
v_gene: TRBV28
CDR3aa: CASRVGQARDYTF

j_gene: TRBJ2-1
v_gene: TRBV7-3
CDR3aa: CASSISGGTYNEQFF

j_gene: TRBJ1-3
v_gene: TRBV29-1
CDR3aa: CSGMQGNGNTIYF

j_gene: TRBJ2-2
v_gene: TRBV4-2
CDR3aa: CASSQRDRNTGELFF

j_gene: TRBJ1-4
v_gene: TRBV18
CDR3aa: CASSPQGGATNEKLFF

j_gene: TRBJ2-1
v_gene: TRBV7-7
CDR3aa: CASSLLAGAGYNEQFF

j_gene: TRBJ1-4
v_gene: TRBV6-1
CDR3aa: CATKFGDNEKLFF

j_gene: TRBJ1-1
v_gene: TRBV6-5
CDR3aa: CASSYSQRVTEAFF

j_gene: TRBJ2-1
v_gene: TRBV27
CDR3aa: CASSLSSPVYNEQFF

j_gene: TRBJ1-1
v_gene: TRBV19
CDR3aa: CASSIYRGKRVTEAFF

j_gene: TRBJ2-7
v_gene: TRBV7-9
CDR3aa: CASSLGAGTGGGYEQYF

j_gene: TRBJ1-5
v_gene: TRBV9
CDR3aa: CASSVPLSDRHQPQHF

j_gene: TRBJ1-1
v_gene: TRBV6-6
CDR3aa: CASSPPRSLNTEAFF

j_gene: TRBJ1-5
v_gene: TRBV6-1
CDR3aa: CASNPTGSNQPQHF

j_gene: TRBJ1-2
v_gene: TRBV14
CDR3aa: CASSQEGRYGGGYTF

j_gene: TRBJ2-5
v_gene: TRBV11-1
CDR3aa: CASRSSGTLQETQYF

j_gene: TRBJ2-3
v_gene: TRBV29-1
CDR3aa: CSVAKGGTDTQYF

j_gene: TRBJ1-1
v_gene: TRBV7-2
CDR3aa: CASSLRTGMNTEAFF

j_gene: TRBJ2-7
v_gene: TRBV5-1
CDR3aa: CASSLQGAMNEQYF

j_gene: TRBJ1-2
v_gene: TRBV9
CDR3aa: CASSGTGGGYGYTF

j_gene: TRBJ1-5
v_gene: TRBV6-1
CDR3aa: CASSEWSGTGRQPQHF

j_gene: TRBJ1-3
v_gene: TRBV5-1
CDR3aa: CASSPGRAGNTIYF

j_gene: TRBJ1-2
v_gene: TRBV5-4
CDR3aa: CASSSGGATFYGYTF

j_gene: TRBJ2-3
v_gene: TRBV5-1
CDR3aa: CASSLRKGGTDTQYF

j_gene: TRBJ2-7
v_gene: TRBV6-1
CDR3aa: CASGEDRGVSYEQYF

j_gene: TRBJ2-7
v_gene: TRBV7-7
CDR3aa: CARGTSGDHEQYF

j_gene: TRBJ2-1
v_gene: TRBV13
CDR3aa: CASSSQVNSYNEQFF

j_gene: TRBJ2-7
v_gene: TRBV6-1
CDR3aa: CASSEALAGETYEQYF

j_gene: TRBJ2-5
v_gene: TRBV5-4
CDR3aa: CASSAGRGGETQYF

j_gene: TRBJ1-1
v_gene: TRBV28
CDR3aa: CASSQGGGVNTEAFF

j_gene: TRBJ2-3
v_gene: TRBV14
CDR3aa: CASSQVRGGTGTTDTQYF

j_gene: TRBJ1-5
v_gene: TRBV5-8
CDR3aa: CASSLDRGDQPQHF

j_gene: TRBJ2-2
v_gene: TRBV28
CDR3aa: CASRGRTGRGTGELFF

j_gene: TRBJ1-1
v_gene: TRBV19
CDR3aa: CASTTGGFAEAFF

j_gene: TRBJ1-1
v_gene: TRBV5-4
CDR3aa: CASSRPENTEAFF

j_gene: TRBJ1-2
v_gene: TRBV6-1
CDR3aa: CASRTGVFNYGYTF

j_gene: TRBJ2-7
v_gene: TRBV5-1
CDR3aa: CASSSLSTSNYEQYF

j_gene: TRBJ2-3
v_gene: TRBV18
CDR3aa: CASSPQQGGDTQYF

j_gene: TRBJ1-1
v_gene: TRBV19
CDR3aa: CASSIEGSGAGAFF

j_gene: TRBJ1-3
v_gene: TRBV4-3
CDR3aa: CASSQERFSGNTIYF

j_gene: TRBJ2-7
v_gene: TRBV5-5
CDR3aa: CASSLFLSRANYEQYF

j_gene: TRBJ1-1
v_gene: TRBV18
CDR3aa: CASSHGPMKNTEAFF